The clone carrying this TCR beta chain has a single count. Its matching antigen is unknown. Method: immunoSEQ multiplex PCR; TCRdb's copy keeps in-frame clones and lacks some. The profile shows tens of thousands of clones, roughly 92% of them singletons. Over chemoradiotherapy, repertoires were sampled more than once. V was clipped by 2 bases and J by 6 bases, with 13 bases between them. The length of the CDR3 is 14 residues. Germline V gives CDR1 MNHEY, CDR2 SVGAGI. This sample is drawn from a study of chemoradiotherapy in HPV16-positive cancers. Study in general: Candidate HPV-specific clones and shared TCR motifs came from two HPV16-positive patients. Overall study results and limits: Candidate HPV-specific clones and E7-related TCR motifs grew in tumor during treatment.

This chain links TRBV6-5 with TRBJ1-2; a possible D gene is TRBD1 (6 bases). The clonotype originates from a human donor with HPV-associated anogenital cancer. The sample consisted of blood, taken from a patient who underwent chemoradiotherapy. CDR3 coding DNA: TGTGCCAGCAGTTACGGGGGGCGCCCCGATGGCTACACCTTC. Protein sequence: CASSYGGRPDGYTF.